This entry lists 18 T cell receptor beta chains sequenced from one sample in a study of T-cell memory formation after mild COVID-19. TCRdb redid the calling of the 5' RACE reads with MiXCR, one entry per CDR3 protein. The repertoire has some 450,000 distinct CDR3 sequences, around 19% of them found once; the top ten carry around 8%. Sequencing input: PBMCs or a T cell subset sorted from them (not recorded which). These receptors were collected from an adult woman who had mild COVID-19 (a few samples of this study predate the infection). Cell type and time point are not known.

The chain is built from TRBV7-9 and TRBJ2-7; 9 bases are a match to TRBD1. J lost 6 bases, V lost 5 bases, and 11 bases had no gene match. The germline V gene encodes CDR1 SEHNR and CDR2 FQNEAQ (reference sequence). This CDR3 comprises 15 residues. CDR3 region: CASSTPGQGNFEQYF. DNA of the CDR3: TGTGCCAGCAGCACCCCGGGACAGGGCAACTTCGAGCAGTACTTC. The whole variable domain, filled in from reference TRBV7-9 and TRBJ2-7, reads DTGVSQNPRHKITKRGQNVTFRCDPISEHNRLYWYRQTLGQGPEFLTYFQNEAQLEKSRLLSDRFSAERPKGSFSTLEIQRTEQGDSAMYLCASSTPGQGNFEQYFGPGTRLTVT.

V gene TRBV15 combines with J gene TRBJ2-7; the match to TRBD1 covers 7 bases. Germline CDR1 is LNHNV and CDR2 is YYDKDF (reference sequence). The CDR3 length is 14 residues. V was pared by 5 bases and J by 3 bases, with 7 bases of the junction left unmatched. This chain's CDR3 is CATSEGQAIYEQYF. The CDR3 DNA sequence: TGTGCCACCAGCGAAGGACAGGCGATCTACGAGCAGTACTTC.

This clonotype was observed a handful of times. The chain is built from TRBV29-1 and TRBJ2-7; 9 bases align to TRBD1. Germline V gene lookup returns CDR1 SQVTM and CDR2 ANQGSEA. The CDR3 contains 14 residues. V trimming: 7 bases; J trimming: 4 bases; junction bases outside the gene matches: 11. The CDR3 DNA is TGCAGCGCTATAGGACAGGGGAGAGTGTACGAGCAGTACTTC. Protein product: CSAIGQGRVYEQYF.

The chain carries TRBV6-2 or TRBV6-3 and TRBJ2-2, with 12 positions matching TRBD2. The germline V gene has CDR1 MNHEY and CDR2 SVGEGT. V lost 5 bases, J lost 5 bases, and 9 bases stayed unmatched. The CDR3 length is 17 residues. The CDR3 coding sequence is TGTGCCAGCAGTACGACTAGCGGGAGTGGAGGGACCGGGGAGCTGTTTTTT. Its translation: CASSTTSGSGGTGELFF.

The chain uses TRBV15 and TRBJ2-2; no clear D gene. Trimming shortened V by 0 bases and J by 2 bases, and 7 bases separated the two germline ends. This CDR3 is 15 amino acids long. Germline V CDR1 and CDR2: LNHNV, YYDKDF (reference sequence). CDR3 region: CATSRDAVNTGELFF. The CDR3 nucleotides read TGTGCCACCAGCAGAGATGCGGTCAACACCGGGGAGCTGTTTTTT.

This clonotype was recorded at least ten times. V usage is TRBV20-1 and J usage is TRBJ2-5; 10 bases line up with TRBD2. Germline trimming cut 3 bases from V and 2 bases from J; bases unmatched to any gene: 3. The CDR3 runs 14 residues. In germline, CDR1 is DFQATT, CDR2 SNEGSKA (reference sequence). CDR3 sequence: CSASPAGGQETQYF. In DNA form, the CDR3 reads TGCAGTGCTAGTCCAGCGGGAGGGCAAGAGACCCAGTACTTC.

The chain has TRBV24-1 and TRBJ2-3, with 8 bases fitting TRBD1. The CDR3 sequence is 13 residues long. The V gene end was trimmed by 10 bases and the J gene end by 3 bases; junction bases not matched to a gene: 5. Per germline, CDR1 KGHDR and CDR2 SFDVKD. This CDR3 reads CATQGAWTDTQYF. The CDR3 coding sequence is TGTGCCACGCAGGGGGCCTGGACAGATACGCAGTATTTT.

This clonotype was recorded at least ten times. The chain joins TRBV5-1 to TRBJ2-5, with D hard to call. This CDR3 comprises 13 residues. Trimming removed 0 bases at V and 8 bases at J, with 11 bases between. Per the germline V gene, CDR1 is SGHRS and CDR2 is YFSETQ. The CDR3 here is CASSLAGSSTQYF. CDR3 nucleotide sequence: TGCGCCAGCAGCTTGGCAGGCTCCAGCACCCAGTACTTC.

The chain links TRBV5-1 to TRBJ1-1; D unclear. Germline assignment: CDR1 SGHRS and CDR2 YFSETQ. V lost 2 bases and J 6 bases, leaving 8 bases between the germline ends. This CDR3 region has 12 residues. The CDR3 nucleotides are TGCGCCAGCAGCTTTCGGGTTCCTGAAGCTTTCTTT. Residues: CASSFRVPEAFF.

The chain joins TRBV5-6 to TRBJ2-2; 8 nucleotides align to TRBD2. J lost 4 bases, V lost 4 bases, and 9 bases had no gene match. Germline V CDR1 and CDR2: SGHDT, YYEEEE. The CDR3 is 16 amino acids. CDR3 bases: TGTGCCAGCAGCCCTTCGGGGGGGCTGAGCACCGGGGAGCTGTTTTTT. It is translated as CASSPSGGLSTGELFF.

The rearrangement uses TRBV19 and TRBJ2-1, with a tentative D call TRBD1 (6 bases). V gave up 5 bases and J gave up 9 bases, with 20 bases separating them. The CDR3 is 15 residues long. The germline V gene has CDR1 LNHDA and CDR2 SQIVND (reference sequence). The CDR3 sequence: CASSPRGSPAGEQFF. Written as DNA, the CDR3 is TGTGCCAGTAGTCCCAGGGGATCCCCCGCCGGTGAGCAGTTCTTC.

V is TRBV18 and J is TRBJ1-5; D unclear. Between the trimmed V and J ends, which lost 3 bases and 6 bases, there was a span of 12 bases. Germline V gene sequence: CDR1 KGHSH, CDR2 LQKENI. The CDR3 contains 14 residues. CDR3 region: CASSPEEFTQPQHF. CDR3 bases: TGTGCCAGCTCACCCGAGGAGTTTACTCAGCCCCAGCATTTT.

The rearrangement uses TRBV7-2 and TRBJ2-2; 7 bases line up with TRBD2. CDR1 and CDR2 (germline): SGHTA, FQGNSA. V lost 5 bases and J lost 2; bases outside the gene matches: 11. This CDR3 contains 17 residues. For the CDR3, the DNA is TGTGCCAGCAGCACCCGGACTAGGTTACTTAACACCGGGGAGCTGTTTTTT. This gives the protein CASSTRTRLLNTGELFF.

The chain is built from TRBV29-1 and TRBJ1-2; D remains unclear. Germline V CDR1 and CDR2: SQVTM, ANQGSEA. The CDR3 has 15 amino acids. V was clipped by 0 bases and J by 0 bases, with 11 bases between them. The CDR3 loop reads CSVEDDRTANYGYTF. CDR3 nucleotide sequence: TGCAGCGTTGAAGATGACCGGACGGCTAACTATGGCTACACCTTC.

The V and J genes are TRBV6-1 and TRBJ2-2; 8 bases map to TRBD1. Losses at the gene ends were 6 bases for V and 0 bases for J; bases not matched to a gene: 6. CDR3 length equals 16 residues. Germline assignment: CDR1 MNHNS and CDR2 SASEGT. This chain's CDR3 is CASRRGQGPNTGELFF. CDR3 DNA sequence: TGTGCCAGCAGGCGCGGACAGGGACCGAACACCGGGGAGCTGTTTTTT.

The gene calls are TRBV11-2 and TRBJ1-1; TRBD1 agrees at 9 bases. The junction had 4 bases not matched to a gene; V was cut back by 1 base and J by 1 base. The CDR3 runs to 16 residues. The germline V gene encodes CDR1 SGHAT and CDR2 FQNNGV. The DNA for the CDR3 is TGTGCCAGCAGCTTAGTCGGACAGGGGTCGAACACTGAAGCTTTCTTT. Its translation is CASSLVGQGSNTEAFF.

The table lists this clonotype with a few counts. The chain carries TRBV2 and TRBJ1-1; no reliable D call. Germline V gene sequence: CDR1 SNHLY, CDR2 FYNNEI. V lost 6 bases and J lost 7, with 15 bases in between. The CDR3 spans 13 residues. This CDR3 reads CASRVSQEYEAFF. The CDR3 DNA is TGTGCCAGCAGGGTCAGTCAGGAATATGAAGCTTTCTTT.

This clonotype has at least ten counts. V gene TRBV12-3 or TRBV12-4 combines with J gene TRBJ1-1; TRBD1 is a possible D gene (5 bases). The CDR3 is 14 amino acids. Trimming pared 4 bases from V and 4 bases from J, leaving 13 bases between. This CDR3 reads CASSSTAWGTEAFF. CDR3 DNA sequence: TGTGCCAGCAGTTCGACAGCGTGGGGCACTGAAGCTTTCTTT.